The clone carrying this TCR beta chain was detected a few times. Its antigen is not identified. This entry comes from a study of T cells in Graves' hyperthyroidism and ophthalmopathy. Amplified TCR beta CDR3 regions derived from RNA transcripts. TCR CDR3 regions were first amplified by RT-PCR with HTBI primers. TCRdb fed the multiplex PCR reads into MiXCR, producing one record per CDR3 protein. The data show around 420,000 distinct CDR3 sequences, roughly 14% seen once. Overall study results and limits: Appearing also in blood were most of the thyroid clonotypes expanded above 0.001.

V was trimmed by 5 bases and J by 2 bases, leaving 22 bases between them. The CDR3 sequence is 18 residues long. The germline CDR1 and CDR2 sequences are SGHTA and FQGNSA. Patients having uncontrolled infection, another autoimmune disease, pregnancy or lactation were not included. Material: blood. The origin of this receptor is a woman under 30 with Graves' hyperthyroidism. J is TRBJ1-5 and V is TRBV7-2, with no clear D. The CDR3, as DNA: TGTGCCAGCAGCCCCACGAGGGTGGCGATAGAAGGCAATCAGCCCCAGCATTTT. Protein sequence: CASSPTRVAIEGNQPQHF.